Shown below are 27 T cell receptor beta chains from a single sample sequenced in a study of cytomegalovirus exposure and HLA in healthy donors. PCR amplification relied on 60 Vbeta primers (plus 13 Jbeta primers). Method: immunoSEQ multiplex PCR; TCRdb's copy keeps in-frame clones and lacks some. There are approximately 180,000 clones in the sample; roughly 80% occur only once, and roughly 4.4% lies in the top ten. The sequenced sample was PBMCs. Every receptor here comes from a young woman in good health and CMV-seropositive.

The DNA of the CDR3 is TGTGCCAGCAGCTTGTATCGGCAGGGGGCAAAAGAGACCCAGTACTTC. Translated: CASSLYRQGAKETQYF. J is TRBJ2-5 and V is TRBV5-4, with 8 bases that match TRBD1. Germline V lookup: CDR1 SGHNT, CDR2 YYREEE (reference sequence). The CDR3 contains 16 residues. Trimming took 1 base from V and 3 from J; bases not matched to a gene: 8.

This chain links TRBV6-1 with TRBJ1-2, with 10 bases matching TRBD1. V was clipped by 6 bases and J by 5 bases; unmatched bases: 9. Germline lookup yields CDR1 MNHNS and CDR2 SASEGT. The CDR3 is 15 residues long. In DNA, the CDR3 is TGTGCCAGCAGCCCAAGGGACAGGGGAGGTTATGGCTACACCTTC. Translating gives CASSPRDRGGYGYTF.

The table lists this clone with a count of one. The rearrangement joins TRBV2 to TRBJ1-3, with TRBD1 as a possible D gene (5 bases). With 3 bases removed from V and 0 bases from J, the gap between germline ends came to 21 bases. The CDR3 covers 19 residues. The germline CDR1 and CDR2 sequences are SNHLY and FYNNEI. The CDR3 DNA follows: TGTGCCAGCAGTGATCCCCCCTACGACAGATTATACTCTGGAAACACCATATATTTT. Amino acids: CASSDPPYDRLYSGNTIYF.

The rearrangement uses TRBV2 and TRBJ1-1; D uncertain. The CDR3 is 14 residues long. Per the germline V gene, CDR1 is SNHLY and CDR2 is FYNNEI. Trimming cost V 10 bases and J 0 bases, with 15 bases left between them. The CDR3 region is CATRQRILNTEAFF. CDR3 coding DNA: TGTGCCACCCGGCAGCGGATTTTGAACACTGAAGCTTTCTTT.

The J gene is TRBJ2-5, the V gene TRBV2, with 8 bases that match TRBD2. J gave up 4 bases and V 5 bases, and 12 bases lay outside the gene matches. Germline V gene data show CDR1 as SNHLY and CDR2 as FYNNEI. CDR3 length: 16 amino acids. CDR3 in amino acids: CASSYRLAFSGETQYF. In nucleotides, the CDR3 is TGTGCCAGCAGTTACAGACTAGCGTTCTCAGGAGAGACCCAGTACTTC.

The rearrangement links TRBV18 to TRBJ1-5; possibly TRBD1 for D (5 bases). The V end was cut by 6 bases, the J end by 9 bases, with 12 bases between. This CDR3 region has 12 residues. The V gene's germline CDR1 is KGHSH and CDR2 LQKENI. The CDR3 DNA follows: TGTGCCAGCTCCGACGCCCAGGGGCCCCAGCATTTT. Translating it yields CASSDAQGPQHF.

The gene calls are TRBV10-3 and TRBJ1-6, with TRBD1 matching over 10 bases. After removal of 11 bases from V and 6 bases from J, the junction contained 4 bases not matched to a gene. The CDR3 consists of 13 residues. Germline values: CDR1 ENHRY, CDR2 SYGVKD. CDR3 protein: CAVRDRGNSPLHF. Here the CDR3 DNA reads TGTGCCGTCCGGGACAGGGGTAATTCACCCCTCCACTTT.

This chain connects TRBV7-9 to TRBJ2-7; 7 nucleotides match TRBD2. The CDR3 loop spans 16 amino acids. Germline CDR1 is SEHNR and CDR2 is FQNEAQ (reference sequence). The ends lost 1 base at V and 4 bases at J; junction bases unmatched: 10. This CDR3 reads CASSLVGGGKPYEQYF. In DNA form, the CDR3 reads TGTGCCAGCAGCTTAGTGGGCGGGGGTAAACCGTACGAGCAGTACTTC.

This clone was counted only a few times. This chain uses TRBV5-1 with TRBJ2-7; TRBD1 might be the D (6 bases). The CDR3 spans 13 residues. V was clipped by 1 base and J by 3 bases, with 8 bases between them. Germline V lookup: CDR1 SGHRS, CDR2 YFSETQ. The CDR3 sequence is CASSLSGVYEQYF. CDR3 coding DNA: TGCGCCAGCAGCTTGTCAGGGGTCTACGAGCAGTACTTC. The full variable domain, rest sourced from reference TRBV5-1 and TRBJ2-7, is KAGVTQTPRYLIKTRGQQVTLSCSPISGHRSVSWYQQTPGQGLQFLFEYFSETQRNKGNFPGRFSGRQFSNSRSEMNVSTLELGDSALYLCASSLSGVYEQYFGPGTRLTVT.

The rearrangement links TRBV14 to TRBJ1-2; D uncertain. The V and J ends lost 3 bases and 7 bases respectively, with 12 bases between them. Germline V gene data show CDR1 as SGHDN and CDR2 as FVKESK. The CDR3 extends over 13 amino acids. CDR3 in DNA: TGTGCCAGCAGCCAGTATGAGGGAAGTGGCTACACCTTC. Translated: CASSQYEGSGYTF.

The chain employs TRBV28 and TRBJ2-7; TRBD1 aligns across 7 bases. Germline CDR1 MDHEN, CDR2 SYDVKM. CDR3 length: 17 residues. The V and J ends lost 0 bases and 2 bases, in that order; junction bases with no gene match: 10. The CDR3 protein is CASSLWGQRLEAYEQYF. Here the CDR3 DNA reads TGTGCCAGCAGTTTATGGGGACAGCGGCTGGAGGCCTACGAGCAGTACTTC.

This clone has just one count. The chain is built from TRBV6-9 and TRBJ1-3; 7 bases fit TRBD1. From germline, CDR1 is MNHGY and CDR2 SVAAGI. The CDR3 extends over 22 amino acids. Trimming took 7 bases from V and 0 from J; bases not matched to a gene: 27. The CDR3 region has the DNA TGTGCCAGCAACCACACGGAGCAGGGGGTACATTTCGACCTGATCTCTGGAAACACCATATATTTT. This codes for CASNHTEQGVHFDLISGNTIYF.

The V call is TRBV19, the J call TRBJ1-2, with D tentatively TRBD1 (6 bases). Per germline, CDR1 LNHDA and CDR2 SQIVND (reference sequence). Trimming removed 7 bases from V and 3 bases from J, with 15 bases in between. The CDR3 runs 14 residues. As DNA, the CDR3 is TGTGCCAGTACCCGGAGCGACAGGCACTATGGCTACACCTTC. Encoded protein: CASTRSDRHYGYTF.

The rearrangement joins TRBV5-1 to TRBJ2-5; 8 nucleotides match TRBD1. The CDR3 runs to 16 residues. Germline trimming cut 4 bases from V and 4 bases from J; bases unmatched to any gene: 12. The germline V gene has CDR1 SGHRS and CDR2 YFSETQ. In DNA form, the CDR3 reads TGCGCCAGCAGCGAAAAACAGGGGGGTATACTAGAGACCCAGTACTTC. This sequence encodes CASSEKQGGILETQYF. Variable domain in full (rest from reference TRBV5-1 and TRBJ2-5): KAGVTQTPRYLIKTRGQQVTLSCSPISGHRSVSWYQQTPGQGLQFLFEYFSETQRNKGNFPGRFSGRQFSNSRSEMNVSTLELGDSALYLCASSEKQGGILETQYFGPGTRLLVL.

This chain links TRBV27 with TRBJ2-7; 8 bases are a match to TRBD2. From germline, CDR1 is MNHEY and CDR2 SMNVEV (reference sequence). The CDR3 is made up of 14 amino acids. Unmatched junction bases numbered 8, after V lost 4 bases and J lost 6 bases. The CDR3 here is CASSSGLVTLEQYF. Written as DNA, the CDR3 is TGTGCCAGCAGTTCGGGACTAGTCACACTCGAGCAGTACTTC.

V usage is TRBV30 and J usage is TRBJ2-5, with 7 positions matching TRBD1. The J call may be mistaken, given a closer DNA end match to TRBJ2-7. CDR1 is GTSNPN and CDR2 is SVGIG in the germline V gene (reference sequence). CDR3 length equals 14 residues. The CDR3, as DNA: TGTGCCTGGAGTGTTACAGGGGCGTTCAACGAGCAGTACTTC. It codes for CAWSVTGAFNEQYF.

Concerning this clone: Other DNA sequences in this specimen translate into the identical CDR3. The chain has TRBV11-1 and TRBJ2-1; D gene unclear. Germline V gene lookup returns CDR1 SGHAT and CDR2 FQDESV (reference sequence). Trimming left V 5 bases short and J 9 bases short, with 14 bases between. CDR3 length: 13 amino acids. Written as DNA, the CDR3 is TGTGCCAGCAGCCTTCTTAGATCGGGTGAGCAGTTCTTC. Its translation is CASSLLRSGEQFF. Filled out from reference TRBV11-1 and TRBJ2-1, the complete variable domain reads EAEVAQSPRYKITEKSQAVAFWCDPISGHATLYWYRQILGQGPELLVQFQDESVVDDSQLPKDRFSAERLKGVDSTLKIQPAELGDSAMYLCASSLLRSGEQFFGPGTRLTVL.

V and J are TRBV5-1 and TRBJ2-3, with 10 bases aligning to TRBD1. The length of the CDR3 is 16 residues. Germline V gene lookup returns CDR1 SGHRS and CDR2 YFSETQ. The trim removed 4 bases at V and 4 bases at J, leaving 9 bases unmatched. In DNA, the CDR3 is TGCGCCAGCAGCAGATCCGGGACAGGGGAAGCAGATACGCAGTATTTT. It translates to CASSRSGTGEADTQYF.

V is TRBV6-6 and J is TRBJ1-2, with 7 bases aligning to TRBD1. Germline-derived CDR1 and CDR2 are MNHNY and SVGAGI (reference sequence). The CDR3 runs 14 residues. After removal of 0 bases from V and 5 bases from J, the junction contained 3 bases not matched to a gene. The CDR3 sequence: CASSYSVQGYGYTF. The DNA for the CDR3 is TGTGCCAGCAGTTACTCGGTACAGGGGTATGGCTACACCTTC.

The chain has TRBV18 and TRBJ1-3; D unclear. The length of the CDR3 is 17 residues. Between the trimmed V and J ends, which lost 2 bases and 0 bases, there was a span of 14 bases. Germline CDR1 reads KGHSH; CDR2 reads LQKENI. The CDR3 here is CASSPAASAFSGNTIYF. CDR3 DNA: TGTGCCAGCTCACCAGCGGCCTCAGCCTTCTCTGGAAACACCATATATTTT.

The V call is TRBV29-1, the J call TRBJ2-5, with TRBD2 matching 13 bases. The CDR3 has 15 amino acids. Trimming cost V 3 bases and J 7 bases; bases outside gene matches: 8. The V gene's germline CDR1 is SQVTM and CDR2 ANQGSEA. In nucleotides, the CDR3 is TGCAGCGTTGATCTAGGGACTAGCGGGATAGGGACCCAGTACTTC. Its protein product is CSVDLGTSGIGTQYF. The entire variable domain, with the rest obtained from reference TRBV29-1 and TRBJ2-5, is as follows: SAVISQKPSRDICQRGTSLTIQCQVDSQVTMMFWYRQQPGQSLTLIATANQGSEATYESGFVIDKFPISRPNLTFSTLTVSNMSPEDSSIYLCSVDLGTSGIGTQYFGPGTRLLVL.

This clone was detected a few times. The gene calls are TRBV6-5 and TRBJ2-3, with 8 bases matching TRBD1. V gave up 6 bases and J gave up 4 bases; unmatched junction bases: 6. CDR3 length: 14 residues. Germline CDR1 and CDR2: MNHEY and SVGAGI. Here the CDR3 DNA reads TGTGCCAGCAGGCCGGGACAGGCTTCAGATACGCAGTATTTT. Translating it yields CASRPGQASDTQYF.

This clone was recorded a few times. The chain recombines TRBV5-6 with TRBJ2-7; the D is unclear. From germline, CDR1 is SGHDT and CDR2 YYEEEE. The CDR3 is 14 amino acids. Trimming took 5 bases from V and 2 from J, leaving 14 bases between them. The CDR3 here is CASSPLLNAYEQYF. The DNA for the CDR3 is TGTGCCAGCAGTCCTCTTCTTAATGCCTACGAGCAGTACTTC.

The chain joins TRBV30 to TRBJ1-6; D is possibly TRBD1 (6 bases). V lost 4 bases and J lost 10, with 17 bases in between. Germline CDR1 GTSNPN, CDR2 SVGIG (reference sequence). CDR3 length: 14 residues. Written as DNA, the CDR3 is TGTGCCTGGATACCGGACAGATTAAGCTCACCCCTCCACTTT. Its translation: CAWIPDRLSSPLHF.

This chain connects TRBV2 to TRBJ2-7; TRBD2 matches at 8 bases. This CDR3 is built from 14 residues. Germline V gene lookup returns CDR1 SNHLY and CDR2 FYNNEI. After removal of 7 bases from V and 7 bases from J, the junction contained 12 bases not matched to a gene. CDR3 loop: CASNPTSATGEQYF. The CDR3 DNA follows: TGTGCCAGCAATCCGACTAGCGCTACTGGGGAGCAGTACTTC.

V is TRBV5-5 and J is TRBJ2-6; D not resolved. Germline CDR1 reads SGHKS; CDR2 reads YYEKEE (reference sequence). This CDR3 is built from 15 residues. Trimming removed 6 bases at V and 1 base at J, with 11 bases between. CDR3 sequence reads: CASTRALSGANVLTF. The CDR3 DNA reads TGTGCCAGCACACGCGCGCTATCTGGGGCCAACGTCCTGACTTTC.

This chain links TRBV14 with TRBJ2-2; 10 bases agree with TRBD1. The length of the CDR3 is 13 residues. V shed 8 bases and J 4 bases; nucleotides not matched to a gene: 1. CDR1 and CDR2 (germline): SGHDN, FVKESK. CDR3 residues: CASRDRGTGELFF. The CDR3 nucleotides read TGTGCCAGCCGGGACAGGGGCACCGGGGAGCTGTTTTTT.